Shown below are 9 T cell receptor beta chains from a single sample sequenced in a study of blood T cell repertoires in COVID-19. Using immunoSEQ multiplex PCR, the repertoire was profiled, and TCRdb retains in-frame clones only, with some absent. This table has around 250,000 clones, around nine tenths appearing once. Sequencing was carried out using peripheral blood. These receptors were taken from a woman aged 70-85 years with active or convalescent COVID-19.

This clone was seen a handful of times. V gene TRBV29-1 combines with J gene TRBJ1-1; 7 bases agree with TRBD1. Per the germline V gene, CDR1 is SQVTM and CDR2 is ANQGSEA. CDR3 length equals 14 residues. V lost 7 bases and J lost 5; bases outside the gene matches: 13. CDR3 DNA sequence: TGCAGCGCTGACACAGGGGCCCCGAAGACTGAAGCTTTCTTT. Amino acid sequence: CSADTGAPKTEAFF.

The V gene is TRBV5-6, the J gene TRBJ2-5, with TRBD2 identical over 8 bases. Trimming at V came to 4 bases and at J to 4 bases, leaving 12 bases not matched to a gene. Germline values: CDR1 SGHDT, CDR2 YYEEEE. This CDR3 contains 16 residues. The CDR3 DNA reads as TGTGCCAGCAGCCCTGTGAGGAGAAGCGGGGGAGAGACCCAGTACTTC. It translates to CASSPVRRSGGETQYF. The full variable domain, rest sourced from reference TRBV5-6 and TRBJ2-5, is DAGVTQSPTHLIKTRGQQVTLRCSPKSGHDTVSWYQQALGQGPQFIFQYYEEEERQRGNFPDRFSGHQFPNYSSELNVNALLLGDSALYLCASSPVRRSGGETQYFGPGTRLLVL.

This clone appeared a few times. The chain joins TRBV18 to TRBJ1-1, with D possibly matching TRBD1 (5 bases). The CDR3 is 14 residues long. Trimming took off 3 bases at V and 5 bases at J, with 13 bases between the two ends. Germline V gene data show CDR1 as KGHSH and CDR2 as LQKENI. CDR3 DNA sequence: TGTGCCAGCTCACCGCCCCAGGAGGGGACTGAAGCTTTCTTT. Translation gives CASSPPQEGTEAFF.

This clone was counted only a few times. The chain recombines TRBV11-2 with TRBJ2-7; TRBD2 matches 10 bases. CDR3 length: 16 residues. The junction had 6 bases not matched to a gene; V was cut back by 0 bases and J by 4 bases. Germline V gene lookup returns CDR1 SGHAT and CDR2 FQNNGV. The CDR3 coding sequence is TGTGCCAGCAGCTTAGACGTAGCGGGGGGATTTTACGAGCAGTACTTC. The encoded protein is CASSLDVAGGFYEQYF.

This clone came up a few times. The chain links TRBV6-2 or TRBV6-3 to TRBJ2-3; 12 nucleotides match TRBD2. The germline CDR1 and CDR2 sequences are MNHEY and SVGEGT. This CDR3 is built from 16 residues. V lost 2 bases to trimming and J lost 9 bases; unmatched junction nucleotides: 9. In DNA form, the CDR3 reads TGTGCCAGCAGTTACCAACTAGCGGGGGGAAAAGGGACGCAGTATTTT. Amino acids: CASSYQLAGGKGTQYF.

The rearrangement links TRBV5-1 to TRBJ2-7; unclear D gene. The CDR3 is made up of 16 amino acids. V lost 2 bases and J lost 3, with 18 bases in between. CDR1 and CDR2 (germline): SGHRS, YFSETQ. The CDR3: CASSFPEASKNYEQYF. The CDR3, as DNA: TGCGCCAGCAGCTTCCCAGAGGCATCGAAAAACTACGAGCAGTACTTC. The full variable domain, in which reference TRBV5-1 and TRBJ2-7 provide the parts outside the CDR3, is KAGVTQTPRYLIKTRGQQVTLSCSPISGHRSVSWYQQTPGQGLQFLFEYFSETQRNKGNFPGRFSGRQFSNSRSEMNVSTLELGDSALYLCASSFPEASKNYEQYFGPGTRLTVT.

The count of this clone is one. J is TRBJ1-1 and V is TRBV18; D gene unclear. This CDR3 has 13 residues. Trimming took 3 bases from V and 5 from J, leaving 10 bases between them. Germline assignment: CDR1 KGHSH and CDR2 LQKENI. The CDR3 loop reads CASSPQARTEAFF. CDR3 sequence (DNA): TGTGCCAGCTCACCCCAGGCCAGGACTGAAGCTTTCTTT.

The chain combines TRBV5-1 with TRBJ1-6, with D tentatively TRBD1 (5 bases). This CDR3 is 15 amino acids long. The V end was cut by 2 bases, the J end by 1 base, with 7 bases between. CDR1 is SGHRS and CDR2 is YFSETQ in the germline V gene. The CDR3 loop reads CASSFRGSYNSPLHF. Here the CDR3 DNA reads TGCGCCAGCAGCTTCCGGGGGTCCTATAATTCACCCCTCCACTTT.

This chain uses TRBV2 with TRBJ1-2; the match to TRBD1 covers 10 bases. The CDR3 is made up of 14 amino acids. Per the germline V gene, CDR1 is SNHLY and CDR2 is FYNNEI. Germline trimming cut 2 bases from V and 7 bases from J; bases unmatched to any gene: 4. The CDR3 region is CASSEYGTGVGYTF. The CDR3 DNA reads as TGTGCCAGCAGTGAATACGGGACAGGGGTTGGCTACACCTTC.